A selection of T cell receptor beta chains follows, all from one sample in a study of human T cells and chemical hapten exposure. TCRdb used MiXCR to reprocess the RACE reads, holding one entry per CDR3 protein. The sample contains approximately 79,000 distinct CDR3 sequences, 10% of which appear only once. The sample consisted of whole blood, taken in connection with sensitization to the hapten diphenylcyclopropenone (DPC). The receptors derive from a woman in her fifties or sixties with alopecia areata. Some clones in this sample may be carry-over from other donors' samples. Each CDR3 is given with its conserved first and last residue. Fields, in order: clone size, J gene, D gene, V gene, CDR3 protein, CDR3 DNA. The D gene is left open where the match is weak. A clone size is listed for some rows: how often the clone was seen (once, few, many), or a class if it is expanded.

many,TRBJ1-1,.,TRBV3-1,CASSRRLDYTEAFF,TGTGCCAGCAGCCGACGGTTGGACTACACTGAAGCTTTCTTT
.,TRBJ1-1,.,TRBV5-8,CASSPTGRPEAFF,TGTGCCAGCAGCCCAACAGGGCGGCCTGAAGCTTTCTTT
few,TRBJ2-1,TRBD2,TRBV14,CASSHELAAYNEQFF,TGTGCCAGCAGCCATGAACTAGCGGCCTACAATGAGCAGTTCTTC
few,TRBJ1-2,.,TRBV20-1,CSARERAHYGYTF,TGCAGTGCTAGAGAGAGAGCTCACTATGGCTACACCTTC
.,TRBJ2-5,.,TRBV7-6,CASSPLGGIEETQYF,TGTGCCAGCAGCCCCTTGGGCGGGATAGAAGAGACCCAGTACTTC
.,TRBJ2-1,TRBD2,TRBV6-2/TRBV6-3,CASRPYSVFIGLAVRSYNEQFF,TGTGCCAGCAGACCATACTCGGTTTTCATCGGACTAGCGGTTCGCTCCTACAATGAGCAGTTCTTC
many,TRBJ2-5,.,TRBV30,CAWSVRLETQYF,TGTGCCTGGAGTGTACGGCTCGAGACCCAGTACTTC
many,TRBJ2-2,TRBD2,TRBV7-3,CASSFTPPGGTNTGELFF,TGTGCCAGCAGCTTTACCCCCCCGGGGGGAACTAACACCGGGGAGCTGTTTTTT
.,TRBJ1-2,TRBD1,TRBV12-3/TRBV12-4,CASSPTDRGYNYGYTF,TGTGCCAGCAGTCCCACGGACAGGGGGTATAACTATGGCTACACCTTC
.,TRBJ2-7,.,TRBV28,CASSSLSEQYF,TGTGCCAGCAGTTCCTTAAGCGAGCAGTACTTC
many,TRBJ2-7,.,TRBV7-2,CASSLGGYSYEQYF,TGTGCCAGCAGCTTAGGCGGGTACTCCTACGAGCAGTACTTC
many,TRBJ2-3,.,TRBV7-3,CASSSRGGTQYF,TGTGCCAGCAGCTCCCGAGGTGGTACGCAGTATTTT
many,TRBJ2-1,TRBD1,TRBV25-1,CASQGQSSYNEQFF,TGTGCCAGCCAGGGACAGAGCTCCTACAATGAGCAGTTCTTC
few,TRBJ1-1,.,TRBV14,CASSQDETFEAFF,TGTGCCAGCAGCCAAGACGAGACATTCGAAGCTTTCTTT
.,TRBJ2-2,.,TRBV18,CASSPPRTTPGELFF,TGTGCCAGCTCACCACCGCGCACTACTCCCGGGGAGCTGTTTTTT
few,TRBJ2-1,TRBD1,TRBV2,CASRTGTGNNEQFF,TGTGCCAGCAGAACCGGGACAGGGAACAATGAGCAGTTCTTC
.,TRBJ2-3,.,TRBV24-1,CATSGLVNTDTQYF,TGTGCCACCAGTGGGCTAGTCAACACAGATACGCAGTATTTT
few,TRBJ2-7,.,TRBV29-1,CSVVGQNGAYEQYF,TGCAGCGTTGTTGGACAAAACGGGGCCTACGAGCAGTACTTC
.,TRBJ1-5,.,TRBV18,CASSPGTGDQPQHF,TGTGCCAGCTCACCGGGGACGGGCGATCAGCCCCAGCATTTT
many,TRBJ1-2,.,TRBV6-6,CASSSRLPANYGYTF,TGTGCCAGCAGTTCAAGGCTCCCCGCTAACTATGGCTACACCTTC
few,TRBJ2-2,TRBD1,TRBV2,CASRGTGVSTGELFF,TGTGCCAGCAGGGGGACAGGGGTGAGCACCGGGGAGCTGTTTTTT
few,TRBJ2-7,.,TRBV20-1,CSARDKGSSPYEQYF,TGCAGTGCTAGAGATAAGGGCAGTAGTCCCTACGAGCAGTACTTC
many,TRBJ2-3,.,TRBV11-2,CASSPPGGIRGTDTQYF,TGTGCCAGCAGCCCTCCCGGTGGAATCCGGGGCACAGATACGCAGTATTTT
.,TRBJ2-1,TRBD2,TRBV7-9,CASSGLAVSYNEQFF,TGTGCCAGCAGCGGACTAGCGGTATCCTACAATGAGCAGTTCTTC
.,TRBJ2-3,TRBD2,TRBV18,CASSPNPGGSTDTQYF,TGTGCCAGCTCACCAAACCCGGGAGGCAGCACAGATACGCAGTATTTT
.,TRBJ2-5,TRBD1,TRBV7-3,CASSSYRGETQYF,TGTGCCAGCAGCTCGTACAGGGGAGAGACCCAGTACTTC
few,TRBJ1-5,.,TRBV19,CASSIDPRQSNQPQHF,TGTGCCAGTAGTATTGACCCCAGACAGAGCAATCAGCCCCAGCATTTT
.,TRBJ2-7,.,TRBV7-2,CASSPRGGNSYGQYF,TGTGCCAGCAGCCCACGAGGGGGAAACTCCTACGGGCAGTACTTC
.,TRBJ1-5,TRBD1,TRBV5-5,CASSLDPGQGSNQPQHF,TGTGCCAGCAGCTTAGATCCGGGACAGGGAAGCAATCAGCCCCAGCATTTT
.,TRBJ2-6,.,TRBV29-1,CSAARGSGANVLTF,TGCAGCGCCGCACGGGGGTCTGGGGCCAACGTCCTGACTTTC
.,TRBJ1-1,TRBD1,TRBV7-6,CASSRGQGTEAFF,TGTGCCAGCAGCAGGGGACAGGGCACTGAAGCTTTCTTT
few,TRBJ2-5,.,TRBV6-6,CASSPWPIAREEIHF,TGTGCCAGCAGTCCGTGGCCCATTGCACGAGAAGAGATTCACTTC
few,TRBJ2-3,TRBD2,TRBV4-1,CASSQETDSGADTQYF,TGCGCCAGCAGCCAAGAAACTGACAGCGGGGCAGATACGCAGTATTTT
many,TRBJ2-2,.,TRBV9,CASSVASNTGELFF,TGTGCCAGCAGCGTAGCGTCGAACACCGGGGAGCTGTTTTTT
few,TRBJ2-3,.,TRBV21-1,CASSKARRKEDTQYF,TGTGCCAGCAGCAAAGCGCGAAGGAAGGAAGATACGCAGTATTTT
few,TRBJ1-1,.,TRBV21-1,CASSKWEAGTEAFF,TGTGCCAGCAGCAAATGGGAAGCGGGGACTGAAGCTTTCTTT
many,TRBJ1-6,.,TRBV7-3,CASSLRGSHSPLHF,TGTGCCAGCAGCTTAAGGGGCAGCCATTCACCCCTCCACTTT
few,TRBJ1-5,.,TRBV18,CASSLGQSNSNQPQHF,TGTGCCAGCTCACTTGGACAGTCTAATAGCAATCAGCCCCAGCATTTT
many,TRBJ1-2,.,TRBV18,CASSPSGGVRDYTF,TGTGCCAGCTCACCCAGTGGGGGAGTTCGCGACTACACCTTC
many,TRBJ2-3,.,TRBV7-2,CASSLALAPGTDTQYF,TGTGCCAGCAGCTTAGCCCTAGCGCCAGGGACAGATACGCAGTATTTT
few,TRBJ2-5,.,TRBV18,CASSPTQGKQETQYF,TGTGCCAGCTCACCAACCCAAGGCAAGCAAGAGACCCAGTACTTC